The entry that follows covers one TCR beta chain sequence. The V end was cut by 4 bases, the J end by 6 bases, with 17 bases between. CDR3 length equals 15 residues. Germline loops: CDR1 MNHEY, CDR2 SVGAGI. Original handling: Reference gene primers were amplified, and this amplification served to estimate nucleated cell counts. Data came from immunoSEQ multiplex PCR; TCRdb stores just in-frame clones and leaves some out. V, J and clone size derive from that table, while D and trimming were established from the DNA sequence. The sample carries about 220,000 clones, around 84% recorded once. The data are from a study of blood T cell repertoires in COVID-19. Study at large: The United States, Italy and Spain provided the acute and convalescent COVID-19 samples. T cells, B-cell-depleted T cells, or PBMCs provided the cDNA or gDNA that served as material.

The genes are TRBV6-5 and TRBJ2-3, with TRBD1 as a possible D gene (6 bases). The TCR comes from a human donor in a cohort sampled during active COVID-19. The sample taken for sequencing was peripheral blood. The CDR3 DNA reads TGTGCCAGCAGTTCCCCGCGACAGGATCCGGATACGCAGTATTTT. Translated, it gives CASSSPRQDPDTQYF.